Given below is one T cell receptor (beta chain) in context. The germline gene is not matched at one end of the junction; a read error may be the cause. This sample was included in a study of brain T cells in children with intractable seizures. The assay was immunoSEQ multiplex PCR, and TCRdb's table has in-frame clones only and misses some. The profile shows more than 40,000 clones, 75% to 95% of them singletons. Only cases whose brain tissue showed the highest T cell transcript signatures were sequenced. The sequences come from peripheral blood, collected at surgery. The source is a girl aged 2-10 years with tuberous sclerosis and intractable seizures.

CDR3 loop: CATRGGPGANALTF. DNA for the CDR3: TGTGCCACCAGGGGGGGTCCTGGGGCCAACGCCCTGACTTTC. The V call is TRBV24-1, the J call TRBJ2-6, with a tentative D call TRBD2 (6 bases). CDR3 size: 14 residues. Looked up from germline, CDR1 is KGHDR and CDR2 is SFDVKD.